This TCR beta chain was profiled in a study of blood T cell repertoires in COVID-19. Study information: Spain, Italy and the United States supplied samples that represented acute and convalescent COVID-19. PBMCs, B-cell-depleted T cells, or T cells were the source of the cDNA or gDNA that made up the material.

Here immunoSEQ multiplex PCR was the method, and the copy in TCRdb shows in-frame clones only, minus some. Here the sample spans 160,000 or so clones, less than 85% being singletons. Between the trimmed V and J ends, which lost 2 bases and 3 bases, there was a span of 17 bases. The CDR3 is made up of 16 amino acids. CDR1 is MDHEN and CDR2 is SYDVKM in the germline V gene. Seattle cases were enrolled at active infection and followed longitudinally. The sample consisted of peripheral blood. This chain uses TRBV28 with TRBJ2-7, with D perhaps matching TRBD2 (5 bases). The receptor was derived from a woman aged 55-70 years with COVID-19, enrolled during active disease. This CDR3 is CASSLVRTSRDYEQYF. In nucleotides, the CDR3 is TGTGCCAGCAGTTTAGTTAGGACTTCTCGGGACTACGAGCAGTACTTC.